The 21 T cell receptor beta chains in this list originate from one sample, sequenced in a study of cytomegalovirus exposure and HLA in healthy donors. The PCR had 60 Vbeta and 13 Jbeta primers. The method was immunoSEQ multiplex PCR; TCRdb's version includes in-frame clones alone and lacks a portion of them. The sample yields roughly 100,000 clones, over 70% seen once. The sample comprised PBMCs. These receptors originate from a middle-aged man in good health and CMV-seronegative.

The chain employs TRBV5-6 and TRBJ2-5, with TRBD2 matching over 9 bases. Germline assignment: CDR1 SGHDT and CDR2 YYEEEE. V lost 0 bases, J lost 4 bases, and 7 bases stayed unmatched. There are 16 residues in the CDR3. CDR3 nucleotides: TGTGCCAGCAGCTTGGTGTCGCGGGGGGGAAGAGAGACCCAGTACTTC. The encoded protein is CASSLVSRGGRETQYF.

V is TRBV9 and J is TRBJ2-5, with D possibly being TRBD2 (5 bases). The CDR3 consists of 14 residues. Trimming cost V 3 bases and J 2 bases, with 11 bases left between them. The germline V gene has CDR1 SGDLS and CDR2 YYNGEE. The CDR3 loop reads CASSDGDYQETQYF. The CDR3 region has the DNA TGTGCCAGCAGCGACGGGGATTATCAAGAGACCCAGTACTTC.

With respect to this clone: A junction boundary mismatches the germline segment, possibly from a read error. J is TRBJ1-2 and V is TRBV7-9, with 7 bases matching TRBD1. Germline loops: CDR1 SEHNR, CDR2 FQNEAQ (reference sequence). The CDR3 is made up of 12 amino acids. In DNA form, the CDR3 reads TGTTCCAGCTCCCCGGGAGGGGGCGCCGGCACCTTC. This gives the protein CSSSPGGGAGTF.

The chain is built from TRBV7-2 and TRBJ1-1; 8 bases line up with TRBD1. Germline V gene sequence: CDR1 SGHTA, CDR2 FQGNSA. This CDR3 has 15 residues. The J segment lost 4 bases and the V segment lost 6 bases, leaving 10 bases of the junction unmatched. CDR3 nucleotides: TGTGCCAGCAGAAGGGGCAGGGGGCAAGGCACTGAAGCTTTCTTT. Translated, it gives CASRRGRGQGTEAFF.

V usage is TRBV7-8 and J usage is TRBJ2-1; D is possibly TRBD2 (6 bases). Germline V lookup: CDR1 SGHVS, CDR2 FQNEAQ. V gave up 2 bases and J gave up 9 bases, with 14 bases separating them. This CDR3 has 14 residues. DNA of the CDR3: TGTGCCAGCAGCTTACCCCGGACTAACGGTGAGCAGTTCTTC. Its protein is CASSLPRTNGEQFF. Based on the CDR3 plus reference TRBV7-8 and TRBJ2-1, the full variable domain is GAGVSQSPRYKVAKRGQDVALRCDPISGHVSLFWYQQALGQGPEFLTYFQNEAQLDKSGLPSDRFFAERPEGSVSTLKIQRTQQEDSAVYLCASSLPRTNGEQFFGPGTRLTVL.

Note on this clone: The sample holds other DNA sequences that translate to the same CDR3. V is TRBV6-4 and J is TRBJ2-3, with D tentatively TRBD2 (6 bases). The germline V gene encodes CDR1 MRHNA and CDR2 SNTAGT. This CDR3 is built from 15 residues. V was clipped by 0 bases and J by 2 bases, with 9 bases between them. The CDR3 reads CASSDSGGATDTQYF. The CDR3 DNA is TGTGCCAGCAGTGACTCGGGCGGGGCCACAGATACGCAGTATTTT.

CDR3 nucleotide sequence: TGTGCCAGCAGTGAAGCGCGACAGGGGGCTATCAATCTAGCCAAAAACATTCAGTACTTC. As protein: CASSEARQGAINLAKNIQYF. The chain recombines TRBV6-1 with TRBJ2-4, with TRBD1 matching 10 bases. The CDR3 has 20 amino acids. The germline V gene has CDR1 MNHNS and CDR2 SASEGT. V shed 0 bases and J 0 bases; nucleotides not matched to a gene: 11.

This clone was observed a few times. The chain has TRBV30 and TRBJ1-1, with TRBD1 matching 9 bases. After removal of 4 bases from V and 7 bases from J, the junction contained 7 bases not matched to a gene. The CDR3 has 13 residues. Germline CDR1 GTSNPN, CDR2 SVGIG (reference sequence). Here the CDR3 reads CAWTRDRAGEAFF. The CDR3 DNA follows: TGTGCCTGGACACGGGACAGGGCTGGTGAAGCTTTCTTT.

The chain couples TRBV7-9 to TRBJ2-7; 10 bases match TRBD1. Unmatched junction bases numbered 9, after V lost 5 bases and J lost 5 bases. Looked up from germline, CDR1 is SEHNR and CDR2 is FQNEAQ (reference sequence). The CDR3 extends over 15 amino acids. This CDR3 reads CASSLGTGDRNEQYF. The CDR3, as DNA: TGTGCCAGCAGCCTAGGGACAGGGGATCGCAACGAGCAGTACTTC.

CDR3 DNA sequence: TGTGCCAGCAGTTTGATCGGTGAGCCTGGGGCCAACGTCCTGACTTTC. Residues: CASSLIGEPGANVLTF. The chain is built from TRBV27 and TRBJ2-6; D is unresolved. Germline CDR1 and CDR2: MNHEY and SMNVEV (reference sequence). The CDR3 is made up of 16 amino acids. Trimming removed 3 bases at V and 2 bases at J, with 11 bases between.

CDR3 loop: CASSSGLAESYEQYF. CDR3 nucleotides: TGTGCCAGCAGCTCGGGACTAGCAGAATCCTACGAGCAGTACTTC. The rearrangement uses TRBV7-8 and TRBJ2-7; 9 bases align to TRBD2. Germline values: CDR1 SGHVS, CDR2 FQNEAQ. J lost 1 base, V lost 4 bases, and 5 bases had no gene match. The CDR3 totals 15 residues.

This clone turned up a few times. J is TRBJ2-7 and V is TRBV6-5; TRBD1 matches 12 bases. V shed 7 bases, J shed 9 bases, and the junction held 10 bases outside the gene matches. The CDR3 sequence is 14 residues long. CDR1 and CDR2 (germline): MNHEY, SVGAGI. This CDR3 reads CASNPGQGAVGQYF. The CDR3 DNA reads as TGTGCCAGCAATCCGGGACAGGGGGCTGTTGGGCAGTACTTC.

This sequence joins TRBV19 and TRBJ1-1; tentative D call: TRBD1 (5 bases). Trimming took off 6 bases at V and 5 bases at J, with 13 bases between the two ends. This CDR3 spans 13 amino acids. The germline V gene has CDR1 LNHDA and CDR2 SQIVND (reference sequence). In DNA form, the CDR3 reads TGTGCCAGTAGCCCCGGGGGGGGAACTGAAGCTTTCTTT. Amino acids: CASSPGGGTEAFF. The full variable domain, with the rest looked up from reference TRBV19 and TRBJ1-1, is DGGITQSPKYLFRKEGQNVTLSCEQNLNHDAMYWYRQDPGQGLRLIYYSQIVNDFQKGDIAEGYSVSREKKESFPLTVTSAQKNPTAFYLCASSPGGGTEAFFGQGTRLTVV.

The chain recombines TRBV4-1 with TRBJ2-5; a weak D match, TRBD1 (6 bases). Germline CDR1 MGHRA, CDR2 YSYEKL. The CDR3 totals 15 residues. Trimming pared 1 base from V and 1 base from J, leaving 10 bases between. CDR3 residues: CASSQAGTIQETQYF. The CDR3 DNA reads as TGCGCCAGCAGCCAAGCTGGGACAATCCAAGAGACCCAGTACTTC.

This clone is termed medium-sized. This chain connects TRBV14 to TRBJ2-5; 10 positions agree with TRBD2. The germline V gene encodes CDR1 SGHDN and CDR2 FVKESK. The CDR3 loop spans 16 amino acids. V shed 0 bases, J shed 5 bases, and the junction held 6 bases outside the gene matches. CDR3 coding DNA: TGTGCCAGCAGCCAAGAAGGAGGGACTAGCGAGGAGACCCAGTACTTC. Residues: CASSQEGGTSEETQYF.

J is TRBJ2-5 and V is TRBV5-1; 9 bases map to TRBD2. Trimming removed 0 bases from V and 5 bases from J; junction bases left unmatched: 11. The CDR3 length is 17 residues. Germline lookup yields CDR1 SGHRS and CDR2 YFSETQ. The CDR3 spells CASSLGVGGRAEETQYF. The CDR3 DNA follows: TGCGCCAGCAGCTTGGGAGTGGGCGGGAGGGCCGAGGAGACCCAGTACTTC.

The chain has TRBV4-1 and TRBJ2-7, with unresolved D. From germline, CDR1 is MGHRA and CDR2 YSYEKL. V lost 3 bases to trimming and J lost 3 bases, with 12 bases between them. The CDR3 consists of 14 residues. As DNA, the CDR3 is TGCGCCAGCAGCCAGTCAGGTGGCATCTACGAGCAGTACTTC. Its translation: CASSQSGGIYEQYF.

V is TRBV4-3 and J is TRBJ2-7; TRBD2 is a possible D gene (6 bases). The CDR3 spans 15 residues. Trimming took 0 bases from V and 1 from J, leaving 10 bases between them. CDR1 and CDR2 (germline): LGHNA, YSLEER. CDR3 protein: CASSQDLGGSYEQYF. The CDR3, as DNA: TGCGCCAGCAGCCAAGATCTTGGAGGGTCCTACGAGCAGTACTTC.

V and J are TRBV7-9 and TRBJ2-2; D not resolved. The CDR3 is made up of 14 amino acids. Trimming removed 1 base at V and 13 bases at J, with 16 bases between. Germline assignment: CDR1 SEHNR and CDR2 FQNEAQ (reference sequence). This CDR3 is CASSLGSSSPGLFF. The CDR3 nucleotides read TGTGCCAGCAGCTTAGGCAGTTCTTCCCCAGGGCTGTTTTTT.

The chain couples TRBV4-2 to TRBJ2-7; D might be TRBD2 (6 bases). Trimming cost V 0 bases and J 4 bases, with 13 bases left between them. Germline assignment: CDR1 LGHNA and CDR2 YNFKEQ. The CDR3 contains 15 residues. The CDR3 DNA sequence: TGTGCCAGCAGCCAAGAGTCTAGCGAGAGTTACGAGCAGTACTTC. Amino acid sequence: CASSQESSESYEQYF.

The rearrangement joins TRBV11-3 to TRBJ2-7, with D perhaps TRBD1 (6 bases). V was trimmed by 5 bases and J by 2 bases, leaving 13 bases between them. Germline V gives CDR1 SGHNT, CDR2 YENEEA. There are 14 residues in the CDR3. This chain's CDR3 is CASSPRDKPYEQYF. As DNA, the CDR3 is TGTGCCAGCAGCCCCCGGGACAAACCCTACGAGCAGTACTTC.